This TCR beta chain was recovered during a study of identical twins (dated by TCRdb to 2016 to 2017). Describing the broader study: To test whether fetal clonotypes persist, the study used deep sequencing on TCR alpha and beta repertoires from monozygotic twins, unrelated adults of various ages, and cord blood. Replicate twin experiments were performed at different times using different library preparation protocols to rule out contamination.

The CDR3 sequence holds 15 residues, the cysteine and phenylalanine included. Here the CDR3 DNA is all that survives: 45 bases in frame from base 1. Clipping removes 5 bases from V and 5 bases from J, with 10 as the unmatched junction base count. The germline V gene provides CDR1 SGHAT and CDR2 FQNNGV. The library was obtained by 5' RACE. The listed sequencing device is Illumina HiSeq 2000. Template switching introduced a universal primer binding site; the final cDNA contained a unique molecular identifier, enabling accurate counting of TCR cDNA molecules. Specific primers in the conserved constant-segment region were used to synthesize first-strand cDNA for TCR alpha and beta chains. To control for contamination, every cDNA library carried two barcodes: a SMART-Mk sample barcode plus Illumina barcodes. TruSeq adapter sequences, together with Illumina sample barcodes, were added in two successive PCR steps. Sequencing of the TCR alpha and beta cDNA libraries was done on the Illumina HiSeq platform using custom primers. From the authors' description of their analysis: MiGEC processed the raw reads to extract unique molecular identifiers, while MiXCR was used to determine the CDR3 positions. For each individual, recombination models were inferred using an EM algorithm with the repgenHMM and IGoR tools. Shared clonotypes were analyzed with the tcR package in R, and sharing was normalized by the product of cloneset sizes. To study raw recombination free of thymic and clonal selection effects, out-of-frame nonproductive sequences were analyzed. Starting from the raw public reads, TCRdb applied fastp trimming at Q25, assembled clones with MiXCR and retained in-frame beta chains. Rows are combined by CDR3 protein, so each entry shows the most common genes and DNA. TCRdb's processing, not the authors' own work, is the source of the V and J calls. Here the sample has around 220,000 distinct CDR3 sequences; about 11% occur a single time. The ten largest clonotypes hold less than 12% of the sample.

Every donor was a healthy Caucasian. Miltenyi CD45RO+ enrichment and human naive T-cell isolation kits were used to isolate memory (CD45RO+) and naive T cells from PBMC. In this sample, this clonotype turned up many times. There is no known antigen for this receptor. Base qualities are not at hand, and no much larger clone is one base apart. Study-wide conclusions, independent of this receptor: Because the same donors could not be followed over many years, the conclusions depended on cross-sectional statistical analysis. Invariant T cells such as MAIT and iNKT could partly confound zero-insertion analyses, although diverse VJ usage argued against such confounding for most clonotypes. A weaker excess of twin sharing was found in beta out-of-frame sequences because the signal-to-noise ratio was lowered by fewer shared sequences. In monozygotic twins, recombination models systematically underestimated out-of-frame TCR alpha sharing, but the models matched the sharing seen between unrelated individuals. Abundant cord blood beta clonotypes carried fewer insertions; young adult naive repertoires showed a weaker similar trend, while memory repertoires showed none. Compared with coincidental sharing between unrelated individuals, out-of-frame TCR alpha sequences shared between twins had an excess of sequences with low generation probability.

The specimen sequenced was memory T cells sorted from blood. Per the publication, the cell subset or site label means: CD45RO+ enriched T cells. The clonotype was recovered from a man aged 50 to 60 in good health. The sequence links TRBV11-2 to TRBJ2-5, with 8 bases in between that match TRBD1. For the CDR3, the sequence is CASSAPGGAWETQYF. The bases read TGTGCCAGCAGCGCACCAGGGGGCGCCTGGGAGACCCAGTACTTC.